The 3 T cell receptor beta chains below come from one sample, sequenced in a study of blood T cells in healthy people across ages. Together with a sample-barcoded 5' primer, a J-beta primer mix was included in a second PCR lasting 7 to 11 cycles. MiXCR, applied by TCRdb to the 5' RACE reads, yields one record per CDR3 protein. The top ten clones hold about 13% of a sample with about 620,000 distinct CDR3 sequences, under 65% of them seen once. Specimen: blood. The receptors shown here come from a woman over 75 in good health.

Notes on this clonotype: Just one base apart from a much larger clone, this may be a read error. This chain links TRBV20-1 with TRBJ2-5; 8 positions match TRBD1. The CDR3 has 16 amino acids. The ends lost 5 bases at V and 3 bases at J; junction bases unmatched: 14. Germline V gene lookup returns CDR1 DFQATT and CDR2 SNEGSKA (reference sequence). The chain's CDR3 is CSAGGQGEQGEETQYF. The CDR3 DNA reads as TGCAGTGCTGGCGGACAGGGAGAACAAGGGGAAGAGACCCAGTACTTC.

V and J are TRBV29-1 and TRBJ1-1; D is ambiguous. V gave up 4 bases and J gave up 0 bases, with 6 bases separating them. This CDR3 is 12 amino acids long. Looked up from germline, CDR1 is SQVTM and CDR2 is ANQGSEA. The CDR3 sequence is CSVARMNTEAFF. DNA for the CDR3: TGCAGCGTTGCGAGAATGAACACTGAAGCTTTCTTT.

The table lists this clonotype with many counts. The chain couples TRBV27 to TRBJ2-1, with a possible D match to TRBD1 (7 bases). V lost 7 bases, J lost 1 base, and 11 bases lay in between. The germline V gene encodes CDR1 MNHEY and CDR2 SMNVEV (reference sequence). The CDR3 is 14 amino acids. In nucleotides, the CDR3 is TGTGCCAGCAAGGAGGGGGCGTCCTACAATGAGCAGTTCTTC. This encodes CASKEGASYNEQFF.